The 27 T cell receptor beta chains reported below all come from one sample, sequenced in a study of T-cell memory formation after mild COVID-19. TCRdb fed the 5' RACE reads into MiXCR, producing one record per CDR3 protein. The sample lists hundreds of thousands of distinct CDR3 sequences; 20% to 30% were seen once. The sequencing sample was made of PBMCs or a T cell subset sorted from them (not recorded which). The receptors shown here come from an adult woman who had mild COVID-19 (a few samples of this study predate the infection). Cell type and time point are not known.

CDR3 protein: CAISTSGGTDTQYF. CDR3 bases: TGTGCCATCAGTACTAGCGGGGGTACAGATACGCAGTATTTT. This sequence joins TRBV10-3 and TRBJ2-3; TRBD2 aligns across 11 bases. V was clipped by 5 bases and J by 3 bases; unmatched bases: 1. The CDR3 loop spans 14 amino acids. CDR1 is ENHRY, CDR2 SYGVKD, per germline.

This clonotype was observed many times. This chain links TRBV7-9 with TRBJ2-1; 14 bases are shared with TRBD2. Germline CDR1 and CDR2: SEHNR and FQNEAQ (reference sequence). Losses at the gene ends were 5 bases for V and 9 bases for J; bases not matched to a gene: 12. This CDR3 has 17 amino acids. In nucleotides, the CDR3 is TGTGCCAGCAGCCCGAAGAGACTAGCGGGGGGGCCAGGTGAGCAGTTCTTC. It translates to CASSPKRLAGGPGEQFF.

The chain employs TRBV24-1 and TRBJ2-2, with TRBD2 matching over 10 bases. Germline V gives CDR1 KGHDR, CDR2 SFDVKD. J lost 4 bases, V lost 7 bases, and 5 bases had no gene match. The CDR3 sequence is 15 residues long. The CDR3 nucleotides are TGTGCCACCAGCGAAAGCGGGAGGGCCACCGGGGAGCTGTTTTTT. It specifies CATSESGRATGELFF.

CDR3: CASSPPFPSGYTF. Here the CDR3 DNA reads TGTGCCAGCTCACCACCTTTTCCGTCAGGCTACACCTTC. The chain combines TRBV18 with TRBJ1-2; the D is unclear. CDR1 is KGHSH and CDR2 is LQKENI in the germline V gene. CDR3 length: 13 residues. Trimming took off 0 bases at V and 8 bases at J, with 10 bases between the two ends. Variable domain in full (rest from reference TRBV18 and TRBJ1-2): NAGVMQNPRHLVRRRGQEARLRCSPMKGHSHVYWYRQLPEEGLKFMVYLQKENIIDESGMPKERFSAEFPKEGPSILRIQQVVRGDSAAYFCASSPPFPSGYTFGSGTRLTVV.

The rearrangement links TRBV15 to TRBJ2-1, with 8 positions matching TRBD2. V lost 0 bases to trimming and J lost 13 bases; unmatched junction nucleotides: 20. The CDR3 covers 18 residues. CDR1 LNHNV and CDR2 YYDKDF come from the germline V gene (reference sequence). The chain's CDR3 is CATSRDLTSAYYNEGQFF. As DNA, the CDR3 is TGTGCCACCAGCAGAGACCTGACTAGCGCCTATTACAATGAGGGCCAGTTCTTC.

The chain has TRBV20-1 and TRBJ2-3; either TRBD1 or TRBD2 may supply D (5 bases each). CDR1 is DFQATT and CDR2 is SNEGSKA in the germline V gene (reference sequence). CDR3 size: 15 residues. V was pared by 0 bases and J by 6 bases, with 16 bases between. This CDR3 reads CSARERDPPVDTQYF. The CDR3 bases are TGCAGTGCTAGAGAACGGGACCCGCCGGTGGATACGCAGTATTTT.

CDR3 in DNA: TGTGCCACTCATGTGGGAGAGCACACCGGGGAGCTGTTTTTT. Protein product: CATHVGEHTGELFF. The chain couples TRBV11-2 to TRBJ2-2, with D perhaps matching TRBD2 (5 bases). Trimming removed 10 bases at V and 3 bases at J, with 15 bases between. The CDR3 has 14 residues. Germline CDR1 SGHAT, CDR2 FQNNGV.

This clonotype was found a few times. This chain connects TRBV7-9 to TRBJ2-3, with D perhaps matching TRBD2 (6 bases). The CDR3 is 17 amino acids. Trimming removed 2 bases at V and 3 bases at J, with 18 bases between. Germline CDR1 reads SEHNR; CDR2 reads FQNEAQ (reference sequence). The CDR3 DNA reads TGTGCCAGCAGCTTAAAACCCCTCGGGAGCGGGACAGATACGCAGTATTTT. It codes for CASSLKPLGSGTDTQYF.

The chain is built from TRBV15 and TRBJ1-1; D is perhaps TRBD1 (6 bases). The V gene lost 6 bases and the J gene lost 3 bases, with 14 bases spanning the gap. The CDR3 spans 14 residues. Germline CDR1 is LNHNV and CDR2 is YYDKDF (reference sequence). CDR3 sequence (DNA): TGTGCCACCAGGAAGGGAGGGGGTGACACTGAAGCTTTCTTT. Encoded protein: CATRKGGGDTEAFF.

This clonotype was picked up a small number of times. The gene calls are TRBV7-2 and TRBJ2-1; the D gene is possibly TRBD1 (6 bases). CDR1 and CDR2 from the germline V gene are SGHTA and FQGNSA. The V and J ends lost 1 base and 12 bases respectively, with 19 bases between them. The CDR3 is made up of 15 amino acids. Here the CDR3 DNA reads TGTGCCAGCAGCTTAGATTCAGGCTCTAGGGGGAGGCAGTTCTTC. Its translation: CASSLDSGSRGRQFF. The entire variable domain, with the rest obtained from reference TRBV7-2 and TRBJ2-1, is as follows: GAGVSQSPSNKVTEKGKDVELRCDPISGHTALYWYRQSLGQGLEFLIYFQGNSAPDKSGLPSDRFSAERTGGSVSTLTIQRTQQEDSAVYLCASSLDSGSRGRQFFGPGTRLTVL.

This clonotype was detected only a few times. The V and J genes are TRBV12-3 or TRBV12-4 and TRBJ2-1, with 13 bases matching TRBD2. The CDR3 is 15 amino acids. V dropped 3 bases and J dropped 6; count of bases not matched to a gene: 2. CDR3: CASSFTSGGANEQFF. The CDR3 DNA reads as TGTGCCAGCAGTTTTACTAGCGGGGGGGCCAATGAGCAGTTCTTC.

This clonotype was seen ten or more times. This chain connects TRBV11-2 to TRBJ2-3, with 10 bases identical to TRBD2. The CDR3 covers 15 residues. V shed 4 bases and J 1 base; nucleotides not matched to a gene: 2. Germline-derived CDR1 and CDR2 are SGHAT and FQNNGV. Here the CDR3 DNA reads TGTGCCAGCAGCTCGCTAGCGGGGGGCACAGATACGCAGTATTTT. It encodes CASSSLAGGTDTQYF.

This clonotype came up a few times. This sequence joins TRBV4-1 and TRBJ2-7; possible D gene TRBD2, 6 bases. The germline CDR1 and CDR2 sequences are MGHRA and YSYEKL. The CDR3 loop spans 15 amino acids. V gave up 4 bases and J gave up 2 bases, with 15 bases separating them. The CDR3 is CASSRAGTFTYEQYF. Here the CDR3 DNA reads TGCGCCAGCAGCCGAGCCGGGACTTTCACCTACGAGCAGTACTTC.

The chain is built from TRBV29-1 and TRBJ2-2; D is ambiguous. CDR1 is SQVTM, CDR2 ANQGSEA, per germline. CDR3 length: 15 amino acids. Trimming stripped 7 bases from V and 4 bases from J, with 19 bases between. Here the CDR3 reads CSARMSGRFTGELFF. CDR3 DNA: TGCAGCGCCCGGATGTCGGGCAGATTCACCGGGGAGCTGTTTTTT.

The V and J genes are TRBV24-1 and TRBJ2-5; TRBD1 matches at 7 bases. This CDR3 region has 16 residues. The germline V gene encodes CDR1 KGHDR and CDR2 SFDVKD. With 4 bases clipped from V and 4 bases from J, the junction kept 11 bases outside the gene matches. CDR3 coding DNA: TGTGCCACCAGTGAGGGCCAGGGGGTTTCGCGAGAGACCCAGTACTTC. Amino acid sequence: CATSEGQGVSRETQYF.

The chain combines TRBV7-6 with TRBJ2-5; 12 bases align to TRBD2. The J segment lost 11 bases and the V segment lost 6 bases, leaving 13 bases of the junction unmatched. Germline V CDR1 and CDR2: SGHVS, FNYEAQ. This CDR3 comprises 15 residues. In nucleotides, the CDR3 is TGTGCCAGCAGTTTACCTGCTAGCGGGGGGGCCGGGCAGTACTTC. Amino acid sequence: CASSLPASGGAGQYF.

In this sample, this clonotype turned up a few times. The V gene is TRBV7-6, the J gene TRBJ2-1, with TRBD2 identical over 8 bases. CDR1 is SGHVS, CDR2 FNYEAQ, per germline. The CDR3 length is 16 residues. The V and J ends lost 5 bases and 4 bases, in that order; junction bases with no gene match: 10. CDR3 residues: CASSPSAGGIYNEQFF. The CDR3 DNA reads TGTGCCAGCAGCCCATCTGCGGGGGGCATTTACAATGAGCAGTTCTTC.

V usage is TRBV3-1 and J usage is TRBJ2-7; TRBD2 agrees at 10 bases. The CDR3 length is 18 residues. From germline, CDR1 is LGHDT and CDR2 YNNKEL (reference sequence). J was trimmed by 7 bases and V by 1 base; bases with no gene match: 16. CDR3 DNA: TGTGCCAGCAGCCAAGGAGGGGCCGGGACTAGCGCGTTCCTGGAGCAGTACTTC. Its translation is CASSQGGAGTSAFLEQYF.

The rearrangement links TRBV6-6 to TRBJ2-7; 8 nucleotides agree with TRBD2. The CDR3 consists of 15 residues. Germline V CDR1 and CDR2: MNHNY, SVGAGI (reference sequence). V gave up 6 bases and J gave up 8 bases; unmatched junction bases: 15. This CDR3 reads CASREKRGSLFKQYF. CDR3 bases: TGTGCCAGCAGGGAAAAGCGGGGGTCTCTCTTTAAGCAGTACTTC.

This clonotype was observed a few times. The chain employs TRBV7-6 and TRBJ2-3; D not certain. CDR1 is SGHVS, CDR2 FNYEAQ, per germline. This CDR3 spans 13 amino acids. V was clipped by 7 bases and J by 6 bases, with 14 bases between them. CDR3 nucleotide sequence: TGTGCCAGCACCCCCCCGTCGTCCGATACGCAGTATTTT. Protein product: CASTPPSSDTQYF.

This clonotype was detected only once. The gene calls are TRBV12-3 or TRBV12-4 and TRBJ2-5, with 7 bases lining up with TRBD1. The ends lost 5 bases at V and 1 base at J; junction bases unmatched: 10. This CDR3 spans 16 amino acids. The CDR3 reads CASSDRQGVGQETQYF. The CDR3 nucleotides are TGTGCCAGCAGTGACCGACAGGGTGTGGGCCAAGAGACCCAGTACTTC.

CDR3 sequence: CASSSYSNPTVQETQYF. CDR3 in DNA: TGTGCCAGCAGTAGTTACTCGAACCCGACGGTCCAAGAGACCCAGTACTTC. The chain employs TRBV6-5 and TRBJ2-5; no clear D. The CDR3 spans 17 residues. Germline assignment: CDR1 MNHEY and CDR2 SVGAGI. V lost 5 bases, J lost 1 base, and 20 bases lay in between.

In this sample, this clonotype turned up a few times. The V gene is TRBV7-9, the J gene TRBJ2-2, with 8 bases matching TRBD2. V dropped 5 bases and J dropped 6; count of bases not matched to a gene: 5. Germline V gives CDR1 SEHNR, CDR2 FQNEAQ (reference sequence). This CDR3 has 14 amino acids. CDR3 sequence reads: CASSEGLAAGELFF. The CDR3 DNA reads TGTGCCAGCAGCGAAGGACTAGCCGCCGGGGAGCTGTTTTTT.

Note on this clonotype: A read error may be the cause here, since a much bigger clone is one base away. The rearrangement joins TRBV11-2 to TRBJ1-1; D unresolved. The CDR3 is 13 residues long. The germline gives CDR1 SGHAT, CDR2 FQNNGV. With 5 bases removed from V and 1 base from J, the gap between germline ends came to 8 bases. CDR3 amino acids: CASSRAGNTEAFF. The CDR3 region has the DNA TGTGCCAGCAGCCGGGCAGGGAACACTGAAGCTTTCTTT.

Only a few counts were recorded for this clonotype. This chain joins TRBV24-1 and TRBJ2-1; tentatively, D is TRBD1 (6 bases). CDR3 length equals 17 residues. Trimming took off 1 base at V and 0 bases at J, with 12 bases between the two ends. The V gene's germline CDR1 is KGHDR and CDR2 SFDVKD. The CDR3 coding sequence is TGTGCCACCAGTGATTTCGGGACACCGAGCTCCTACAATGAGCAGTTCTTC. Its protein is CATSDFGTPSSYNEQFF.

This sequence joins TRBV9 and TRBJ1-5; no clear D. The V end was cut by 0 bases, the J end by 2 bases, with 9 bases between. Germline-derived CDR1 and CDR2 are SGDLS and YYNGEE. This CDR3 is 15 amino acids long. The CDR3 nucleotides read TGTGCCAGCAGCGTAGGGAGCGGCGGCAATCAGCCCCAGCATTTT. This translates into CASSVGSGGNQPQHF.

The table lists this clonotype with a few counts. This chain uses TRBV27 with TRBJ1-1; no firm D call. Trimming removed 0 bases from V and 1 base from J, with 12 bases in between. Germline assignment: CDR1 MNHEY and CDR2 SMNVEV (reference sequence). This CDR3 is 16 amino acids long. The CDR3 sequence is CASSLSGRLRNTEAFF. The CDR3 region has the DNA TGTGCCAGCAGTTTATCAGGGCGGTTAAGGAACACTGAAGCTTTCTTT.